These 28 T cell receptor beta chains came from one sample sequenced in a study of identical twins. TCRdb fed the 5' RACE reads into MiXCR, producing one record per CDR3 protein. The sample holds 140,000 to 150,000 distinct CDR3 sequences, roughly 3.5% seen once. The sequencing input was memory T cells sorted from blood. These receptors were collected from a man aged 18-30 years in good health.

The sample holds many counts of this clonotype. The chain's CDR3 is CASTTQGFSTDTQYF. DNA of the CDR3: TGTGCCAGTACAACACAGGGGTTTAGCACAGATACGCAGTATTTT. This rearrangement joins TRBV19 to TRBJ2-3; 7 nucleotides align to TRBD1. Germline V gene sequence: CDR1 LNHDA, CDR2 SQIVND (reference sequence). V shed 7 bases and J 0 bases; nucleotides not matched to a gene: 7. The CDR3 length is 15 residues.

This clonotype was counted ten times or more. The CDR3 DNA follows: TGCGCCAGCAGTGGGGTCCTTACGTACCAAGAGACCCAGTACTTC. Its protein product is CASSGVLTYQETQYF. The gene calls are TRBV5-1 and TRBJ2-5; the D is unclear. CDR3 length: 15 residues. Germline V lookup: CDR1 SGHRS, CDR2 YFSETQ. The V gene lost 5 bases and the J gene lost 0 bases, with 14 bases spanning the gap.

The CDR3 region is CASSEKVSSGANVLTF. The CDR3 DNA follows: TGCGCCAGCAGCGAGAAGGTCTCCTCTGGGGCCAACGTCCTGACTTTC. The V call is TRBV5-1, the J call TRBJ2-6; D gene ambiguous. The CDR3 extends over 16 amino acids. Germline V gene lookup returns CDR1 SGHRS and CDR2 YFSETQ. V lost 4 bases and J lost 0, with 11 bases in between.

This clonotype occurred many times. This chain connects TRBV20-1 to TRBJ2-1; D is unresolved. The V gene lost 6 bases and the J gene lost 6 bases, with 15 bases spanning the gap. The CDR3 spans 13 residues. CDR1 and CDR2 (germline): DFQATT, SNEGSKA (reference sequence). The CDR3 is CSAVGRAVNEQFF. CDR3 DNA sequence: TGCAGTGCCGTTGGTAGGGCTGTCAATGAGCAGTTCTTC.

As concerns this clonotype: A much bigger clone sits one base away, suggesting this may be a read error. The V and J genes are TRBV20-1 and TRBJ1-6, with 7 bases lining up with TRBD1. The V gene's germline CDR1 is DFQATT and CDR2 SNEGSKA (reference sequence). There are 14 residues in the CDR3. The CDR3 bases are TGCAGTGCCCCGGGACAGTCCTATAATTCACCCCTCCTCTTT. It codes for CSAPGQSYNSPLLF.

The chain is built from TRBV2 and TRBJ1-1; no reliable D call. Deletions cut 4 bases from V and 0 bases from J, with 6 bases between. This CDR3 is built from 13 residues. CDR1 and CDR2 from the germline V gene are SNHLY and FYNNEI. The CDR3: CASSVEMNTEAFF. The CDR3 nucleotides are TGTGCCAGCAGTGTGGAGATGAACACTGAAGCTTTCTTT.

This clonotype was picked up many times. The chain is built from TRBV29-1 and TRBJ1-1; 7 nucleotides line up with TRBD1. Germline V gives CDR1 SQVTM, CDR2 ANQGSEA. The CDR3 runs 14 residues. Unmatched junction bases numbered 6, after V lost 5 bases and J lost 0 bases. CDR3 loop: CSVRGQHMNTEAFF. Here the CDR3 DNA reads TGCAGCGTTAGGGGACAGCACATGAACACTGAAGCTTTCTTT.

This clonotype was detected many times. The chain employs TRBV5-1 and TRBJ2-1; D is tentatively TRBD1 or TRBD2 (5 bases each). The CDR3 length is 14 residues. The ends were cut back, 1 base at V and 6 bases at J, with 11 bases in the middle. Looked up from germline, CDR1 is SGHRS and CDR2 is YFSETQ. The DNA of the CDR3 is TGCGCCAGCAGCTTGTGGGACCCAAGCAATGAGCAGTTCTTC. Amino acids: CASSLWDPSNEQFF.

This clonotype was detected ten times or more. The gene calls are TRBV6-1 and TRBJ2-5, with D uncertain. The CDR3 loop spans 13 amino acids. V lost 7 bases, J lost 1 base, and 10 bases lay in between. Germline V lookup: CDR1 MNHNS, CDR2 SASEGT. CDR3 sequence: CASTGDTQETQYF. The CDR3 DNA is TGTGCCAGCACCGGCGACACCCAAGAGACCCAGTACTTC.

This clonotype appeared many times. The genes are TRBV15 and TRBJ2-2, with D possibly matching TRBD1 (5 bases). V was trimmed by 0 bases and J by 7 bases, leaving 12 bases between them. The V gene's germline CDR1 is LNHNV and CDR2 YYDKDF (reference sequence). The CDR3 has 15 residues. The CDR3: CATSRDRLQGGELFF. The CDR3 DNA sequence: TGTGCCACCAGCAGAGATCGGTTGCAGGGCGGGGAGCTGTTTTTT.

This clonotype was observed many times. The chain employs TRBV29-1 and TRBJ2-5; D uncertain. Germline V CDR1 and CDR2: SQVTM, ANQGSEA. CDR3 size: 12 residues. V dropped 4 bases and J dropped 4 bases, with 10 bases sitting between them. This CDR3 reads CSVGRWGETQYF. Here the CDR3 DNA reads TGCAGCGTTGGGAGATGGGGAGAGACCCAGTACTTC.

This clonotype was picked up many times. J is TRBJ2-3 and V is TRBV7-9; 13 bases line up with TRBD2. Trimming took 1 base from V and 6 from J; bases not matched to a gene: 7. The CDR3 runs 17 residues. Germline V CDR1 and CDR2: SEHNR, FQNEAQ (reference sequence). CDR3 nucleotides: TGTGCCAGCAGCTTAGTTTGGACTAGCGGGAGAGGTGATACGCAGTATTTT. It yields the protein CASSLVWTSGRGDTQYF.

This clonotype came up many times. This sequence joins TRBV4-1 and TRBJ1-5; D remains ambiguous. The V gene lost 1 base and the J gene lost 3 bases, with 7 bases spanning the gap. This CDR3 is 14 amino acids long. Germline V gives CDR1 MGHRA, CDR2 YSYEKL. CDR3 loop: CASSQGAANQPQHF. The CDR3 bases are TGCGCCAGCAGCCAAGGTGCAGCCAATCAGCCCCAGCATTTT.

This clonotype appeared a few times. V gene TRBV19 combines with J gene TRBJ2-2, with 9 bases matching TRBD2. Germline loops: CDR1 LNHDA, CDR2 SQIVND (reference sequence). The CDR3 has 14 residues. Unmatched junction bases numbered 4, after V lost 7 bases and J lost 4 bases. This CDR3 reads CASTLAGITGELFF. In DNA form, the CDR3 reads TGTGCCAGTACTCTAGCGGGAATCACCGGGGAGCTGTTTTTT.

This clonotype was seen more than once but under ten times. This chain uses TRBV3-1 with TRBJ1-2; tentative D call: TRBD1 (5 bases). The V and J ends lost 2 bases and 7 bases respectively, with 8 bases between them. Per germline, CDR1 LGHDT and CDR2 YNNKEL (reference sequence). The CDR3 loop spans 12 amino acids. The CDR3, as DNA: TGTGCCAGCAGCCAACAGGGTGGTGGCTACACCTTC. This gives the protein CASSQQGGGYTF.

This clonotype was seen repeatedly, ten times or more. The V and J genes are TRBV7-9 and TRBJ2-2; D is unresolved. The CDR3 is made up of 13 amino acids. The V end lost 6 bases, the J end lost 4 bases, and 9 bases lay between the germline ends. In germline, CDR1 is SEHNR, CDR2 FQNEAQ (reference sequence). Here the CDR3 reads CASRVWTTGELFF. The CDR3 nucleotides are TGTGCCAGCAGGGTCTGGACCACCGGGGAGCTGTTTTTT.

This clonotype was seen at least ten times. The chain uses TRBV7-7 and TRBJ2-2; 7 bases line up with TRBD1. Germline V lookup: CDR1 SSHAT, CDR2 FNYEAQ (reference sequence). The CDR3 spans 14 residues. V lost 2 bases, J lost 5 bases, and 2 bases stayed unmatched. For the CDR3, the DNA is TGTGCCAGCAGCTTACGACAGGGTACCGGGGAGCTGTTTTTT. It encodes CASSLRQGTGELFF.

Ten or more counts support this clonotype. This chain joins TRBV12-3 or TRBV12-4 and TRBJ1-5; 9 nucleotides align to TRBD1. The CDR3 loop spans 14 amino acids. With 5 bases clipped from V and 2 bases from J, the junction kept 1 base outside the gene matches. DNA for the CDR3: TGTGCCAGCAGTCGGACAGGGGGCAATCAGCCCCAGCATTTT. This translates into CASSRTGGNQPQHF.

Many counts were recorded for this clonotype. V and J are TRBV2 and TRBJ2-4; no reliable D call. The germline V gene encodes CDR1 SNHLY and CDR2 FYNNEI. Trimming took off 2 bases at V and 0 bases at J, with 8 bases between the two ends. The CDR3 sequence is 15 residues long. DNA for the CDR3: TGTGCCAGCAGTGAATTAGGGTTAGCCAAAAACATTCAGTACTTC. Amino acids: CASSELGLAKNIQYF.

This clonotype was found many times. The chain is built from TRBV25-1 and TRBJ2-2; 10 nucleotides align to TRBD2. This CDR3 comprises 17 residues. Germline V lookup: CDR1 MGHDK, CDR2 SYGVNS. Losses at the gene ends were 1 base for V and 2 bases for J; bases not matched to a gene: 4. In DNA, the CDR3 is TGTGCCAGCAGTGAATTCAGGACTAGCGGTAACACCGGGGAGCTGTTTTTT. Encoded protein: CASSEFRTSGNTGELFF.

The rearrangement links TRBV27 to TRBJ2-1, with 7 bases fitting TRBD2. The germline CDR1 and CDR2 sequences are MNHEY and SMNVEV (reference sequence). The trim removed 7 bases at V and 7 bases at J, leaving 7 bases unmatched. The CDR3 has 13 residues. CDR3 residues: CASISGRRNEQFF. The CDR3 DNA is TGTGCCAGCATTAGCGGGCGTCGGAATGAGCAGTTCTTC.

The genes are TRBV7-2 and TRBJ2-1, with 11 bases aligning to TRBD1. V lost 0 bases, J lost 6 bases, and 4 bases stayed unmatched. The CDR3 is 16 residues long. Germline values: CDR1 SGHTA, CDR2 FQGNSA. DNA of the CDR3: TGTGCCAGCAGCTTAGCTCCGGGACAGGGGGGCAATGAGCAGTTCTTC. Translated: CASSLAPGQGGNEQFF.

At least ten counts were recorded for this clonotype. This chain connects TRBV11-2 to TRBJ2-1, with D unclear. Germline V gene data show CDR1 as SGHAT and CDR2 as FQNNGV. There are 13 residues in the CDR3. V lost 5 bases to trimming and J lost 5 bases, with 10 bases between them. Here the CDR3 reads CASSDTTHNEQFF. The CDR3 DNA sequence: TGTGCCAGCAGCGACACGACTCACAATGAGCAGTTCTTC.

This clonotype was detected many times. The rearrangement uses TRBV29-1 and TRBJ2-1; weak D call: TRBD1 (5 bases). Germline CDR1 reads SQVTM; CDR2 reads ANQGSEA. CDR3 length: 13 amino acids. V was cut by 7 bases and J by 6 bases, with 16 bases left in between. DNA of the CDR3: TGCAGCGGGCGTAGGGGCAACCTCAATGAGCAGTTCTTC. Its translation: CSGRRGNLNEQFF.

This clonotype was recorded at least ten times. The rearrangement links TRBV20-1 to TRBJ2-3, with no clear D. Looked up from germline, CDR1 is DFQATT and CDR2 is SNEGSKA (reference sequence). This CDR3 is built from 9 residues. V gave up 5 bases and J gave up 4 bases, with 1 base separating them. The CDR3 is CSAPDTQYF. As DNA, the CDR3 is TGCAGTGCTCCAGATACGCAGTATTTT.

CDR3 sequence: CASSPGLAGVINIQYF. The CDR3 nucleotides read TGTGCCAGCAGCCCAGGACTAGCGGGAGTGATAAACATTCAGTACTTC. The J gene is TRBJ2-4, the V gene TRBV11-1, with 13 nucleotides matching TRBD2. V dropped 5 bases and J dropped 6; count of bases not matched to a gene: 7. CDR1 is SGHAT, CDR2 FQDESV, per germline (reference sequence). This CDR3 has 16 residues.

This clonotype was detected many times. The chain links TRBV7-8 to TRBJ2-7, with TRBD2 as a possible D gene (5 bases). Germline V CDR1 and CDR2: SGHVS, FQNEAQ. The CDR3 spans 14 residues. V lost 6 bases and J 4 bases, leaving 16 bases between the germline ends. The CDR3 DNA follows: TGTGCCAGCAGTACCGCCGGTCTAGCATACGAGCAGTACTTC. Its translation is CASSTAGLAYEQYF.

This clonotype was counted ten times or more. This chain links TRBV18 with TRBJ2-5, with D perhaps matching TRBD1 (5 bases). Germline V gene data show CDR1 as KGHSH and CDR2 as LQKENI. The CDR3 loop spans 16 amino acids. V was clipped by 3 bases and J by 2 bases, with 16 bases between them. In nucleotides, the CDR3 is TGTGCCAGCTCACCGACCGGGCAGGGCCGACAAGAGACCCAGTACTTC. Its translation: CASSPTGQGRQETQYF.